This T cell receptor beta chain stems from a study of blood T cells in healthy people across ages (dated by TCRdb to the mid-2010s). For the wider study: In model experiments, template switching captured about one uniquely barcoded TCR beta cDNA molecule for every two T cells. Using deep sequencing normalized with unique cDNA molecular identifiers, the study measured how TCR beta repertoire diversity changes with age. The donors were divided into four age groups: young (average around 17 years), middle-aged (approximately 41), aged (about 60) and long-lived (about 90). To avoid experimental bias, donors of different ages were distributed randomly across sequencing lanes. For two donors (one aged 18 to 29 and one aged 80 or older), the study analyzed two additional independent replicas of 1 million unique cDNA reads from the same blood draw.

Receptor amplification or capture employed 5' RACE. The reads were generated on an Illumina HiSeq 2500. A second PCR of about 6 to 11 cycles was performed with a sample-barcoded 5' primer and a J-beta primer mix. Each TCR beta cDNA molecule received a unique molecular identifier from a template-switch 5' adaptor carrying 12 random nucleotides. At least 3 million CDR3-containing paired-end reads were obtained from each sample. All of the RNA was converted into first-strand cDNA using the Mint cDNA synthesis kit, with a TRBC-specific oligonucleotide serving as the primer. All cDNA was treated with uracil-DNA glycosylase and then went through a first 18-cycle PCR with the universal primers M1SS and BC2_uni_R. The authors' pipeline ran thus. For normalization, 1 million high-quality reads were randomly selected from each sample, with every read carrying a distinct molecular identifier. Reads with shared molecular identifiers were discarded instead of being binned into consensus sequences. CDR3 identification, clonotype clustering and error correction used MiTCR with a Q25 quality threshold and the strictest error-elimination algorithm. Lower-bound total TCR beta diversity was estimated with a nonparametric unseen species model using Euler transformation. TCRdb handled the public reads itself, with Q25 trimming in fastp and clone calling in MiXCR, and kept productive beta chains. Identical CDR3 proteins give one entry, which carries the most common genes and DNA. Here the V and J calls rest on TCRdb's processing, not on the authors' analysis. For this sample the table gives 600,000 or so distinct CDR3 sequences, of which around 21% were detected only once. The ten top clones hold roughly 3.7% of the sample.

Comments on this clonotype: No cognate antigen has been identified for it. Base-call qualities are not available, and no considerably larger clone is one nucleotide away.

The donors were some 39 Caucasian individuals from Russia, aged 6 to 90 years, who were systemically healthy. Approximately 10 milliliters of peripheral blood were collected from each donor into EDTA-treated Vacutainer tubes. Ficoll-Paque density-gradient centrifugation was used to isolate PBMCs, with at least 6.5 million obtained per sample. Total RNA was extracted from PBMCs with Trizol reagent, with at least 5.5 micrograms obtained per sample. For every donor, flow cytometry on a PBMC aliquot measured the percentage of naive CD45RAhigh/CD27high T cells. Study-wide findings and limitations: Because the CMV infection status of the donors was unknown, age-related changes in expanded clonotypes may potentially have been confounded. As age increased, observed TCR beta diversity per million T cells dropped in a roughly linear way, and a significant reduction was already evident by age about 40. Estimates of total diversity based on one million sequenced T cells were considered lower bounds and underestimates. Bulk unsorted PBMC profiling prevented conclusive comparison of naive and antigen-experienced compartments. Compared with the aged group, more naive CD4+ T cells, fewer expanded clones and increased TCR diversity were shown by the long-lived group, suggesting age selection. The percentage of naive T cells measured by flow cytometry correlated strongly with observed TCR beta diversity.

Sequenced sample: blood. The receptor was derived from a man aged 70-80 years in good health.

The CDR3 loop reads CASSKPGDNQETQYF. The nucleotide sequence is TGTGCCAGCAGTAAACCAGGGGACAACCAAGAGACCCAGTACTTC. In this chain, TRBV6-6 is recombined with TRBJ2-5; the D gene is perhaps TRBD1, on 6 matching bases. From its cysteine to its phenylalanine, the CDR3 spans 15 amino acids. Only the CDR3 DNA stays, 45 bases, in frame from base 1. The germline ends are 13 bases apart after V is trimmed by 5 bases and J by 0 bases. Looking up the germline V gene (reference sequence) yields CDR1 MNHNY and CDR2 SVGAGI.